Below are 5 T cell receptor beta chains sequenced from a single sample in a study of breast tumors, draining lymph nodes, adjacent tissues. TCRdb reanalysed the multiplex PCR reads using MiXCR and keeps one entry per CDR3 protein. The repertoire holds around 17,000 distinct CDR3 sequences, with 45% as singletons. The material sequenced was tumor-adjacent breast tissue. The source of these receptors is a female donor with breast cancer. Some clones in this sample may be carry-over from other donors' samples.

This clonotype was detected many times. The J gene is TRBJ2-3, the V gene TRBV6-2 or TRBV6-3, with TRBD2 matching 7 bases. This CDR3 spans 16 amino acids. Germline CDR1 reads MNHEY; CDR2 reads SVGEGT. With 5 bases clipped from V and 1 base from J, the junction kept 9 bases outside the gene matches. Written as DNA, the CDR3 is TGTGCCAGCAGTCACGGGGATCTAGCGGGCACAGATACGCAGTATTTT. Translation gives CASSHGDLAGTDTQYF.

By share, this clonotype counts as medium-sized (0.01 to 0.1%). This rearrangement joins TRBV2 to TRBJ2-5, with D unclear. Germline CDR1 and CDR2: SNHLY and FYNNEI. Trimming pared 7 bases from V and 4 bases from J, leaving 7 bases between. There are 11 residues in the CDR3. The CDR3 DNA is TGTGCCAGCACAATCAGAGAGACCCAGTACTTC. Its protein product is CASTIRETQYF.

Concerning this clonotype: As the CDR3 is not closed by the conserved phenylalanine or tryptophan, this likely results from a read error. The chain joins TRBV7-9 to TRBJ2-1; D is unresolved. The CDR3 consists of 14 residues. Germline V gene sequence: CDR1 SEHNR, CDR2 FQNEAQ (reference sequence). The ends were cut back, 0 bases at V and 8 bases at J, with 11 bases in the middle. This CDR3 is CASSLASGTHEQFP. The CDR3 nucleotides are TGTGCCAGCAGCTTAGCCTCAGGTACTCATGAGCAGTTCCCC.

A note on this clonotype: Since a much larger clone is just one base distant, this may be a read error. This chain joins TRBV5-4 and TRBJ2-2; 8 bases match TRBD1. J was trimmed by 1 base and V by 4 bases; bases with no gene match: 3. CDR3 length equals 15 residues. The germline V gene has CDR1 SGHNT and CDR2 YYREEE (reference sequence). The CDR3: CASSPGTGNTGELFF. The CDR3 DNA reads as TGTGCCAGCAGCCCGGGGACAGGGAACACCGGGGAGCTGTTTTTT.

As for this clonotype: The CDR3 end shows no conserved phenylalanine or tryptophan, and so a read error is likely. This CDR3 is CSAGGRAGANVLTL. In DNA, the CDR3 is TGCAGTGCTGGGGGACGGGCTGGGGCCAACGTCCTGACTCTC. The chain combines TRBV20-1 with TRBJ2-6; D tentatively fits TRBD1 or TRBD2 (5 bases each). V dropped 5 bases and J dropped 2 bases, with 10 bases sitting between them. The CDR3 has 14 residues. The germline gives CDR1 DFQATT, CDR2 SNEGSKA (reference sequence).